This note documents a single TCR beta chain sequence. The data stem from a study of T cell changes during pregnancy in multiple sclerosis. Assay: immunoSEQ multiplex PCR; the TCRdb copy retains only in-frame clones and omits some. The sample gives about 40,000 clones, around 93% of which show up once; 0.35% is in the top ten. This clonotype was sampled from a female donor with multiple sclerosis, enrolled in a pregnancy study. Source: CD4+ T cells from peripheral blood mononuclear cells, taken after pregnancy.

The CDR3 bases are TGTGCCAGCAGCTACGGAGGGATCGGGTCACCCCTCCACTTT. It is translated as CASSYGGIGSPLHF. The chain links TRBV7-6 to TRBJ1-6; D not certain. The CDR3 runs to 14 residues. CDR1 and CDR2 (germline): SGHVS, FNYEAQ. V lost 4 bases and J 10 bases, leaving 14 bases between the germline ends.